One sample yielded the 4 T cell receptor beta chains listed below, sequenced in a study of T-cell memory formation after mild COVID-19 (dated by TCRdb to about 2021). Library generation was performed with 5' RACE. Sequencing was performed on an Illumina NovaSeq 6000. TCRdb redid the processing of the public reads, applying fastp at Q25 and MiXCR, and retained in-frame beta chains. Each entry merges the rows of one CDR3 protein and shows their most common DNA and genes. The sample table contains under 200,000 distinct CDR3 sequences; only one count was recorded for 11% of them. Approximately 3.8% of the sample lies in the top ten. The sequencing input was PBMCs or a T cell subset sorted from them (not recorded which). The receptors here all came from a man between 18 and 29 years old who had mild COVID-19 (a few samples of this study predate the infection). The sample titles of this study are shuffled in the database, so cell type and time point are left out; the donor was told from shared clones.

The V call is TRBV27, the J call TRBJ1-2; 7 bases line up with TRBD1. The CDR3 spans 13 residues. J lost 4 bases, V lost 3 bases, and 2 bases had no gene match. CDR1 is MNHEY and CDR2 is SMNVEV in the germline V gene (reference sequence). In DNA, the CDR3 is TGTGCCAGCAGTTTTCGACAGGGCTATGGCTACACCTTC. It encodes CASSFRQGYGYTF.

This clonotype came up a few times. The chain employs TRBV12-5 and TRBJ1-5, with 7 positions matching TRBD1. Germline assignment: CDR1 LGHNT and CDR2 FRNRAP. V lost 8 bases to trimming and J lost 7 bases; unmatched junction nucleotides: 8. There are 13 residues in the CDR3. CDR3 sequence reads: CASHGGGTQPQHF. The CDR3 DNA follows: TGTGCTAGTCACGGAGGGGGCACCCAGCCCCAGCATTTT. The whole variable domain, remainder taken from reference TRBV12-5 and TRBJ1-5, is DARVTQTPRHKVTEMGQEVTMRCQPILGHNTVFWYRQTMMQGLELLAYFRNRAPLDDSGMPKDRFSAEMPDATLATLKIQPSEPRDSAVYFCASHGGGTQPQHFGDGTRLSIL.

This clonotype was seen a few times. This chain's CDR3 is CASSSGQGVRELFF. The CDR3, as DNA: TGCGCCAGCAGCTCGGGGCAGGGGGTCCGGGAGCTGTTTTTT. This chain links TRBV4-3 with TRBJ2-2, with 7 bases lining up with TRBD1. The CDR3 length is 14 residues. In germline, CDR1 is LGHNA, CDR2 YSLEER. J lost 9 bases, V lost 5 bases, and 9 bases had no gene match.

This clonotype came up once. This chain links TRBV5-1 with TRBJ2-2, with D maybe TRBD1 (5 bases). Between the trimmed V and J ends, which lost 0 bases and 7 bases, there was a span of 10 bases. Germline values: CDR1 SGHRS, CDR2 YFSETQ. The CDR3 sequence is 14 residues long. Written as DNA, the CDR3 is TGCGCCAGCAGCTTGGAGGGGTACGGCGGGGAGCTGTTTTTT. Residues: CASSLEGYGGELFF.